This paragraph reports one TCR beta chain. Antigen: not known. TCRdb reprocessed the 5' RACE reads via MiXCR and lists one record per CDR3 protein. The table includes hundreds of thousands of distinct CDR3 sequences, roughly 15% detected once. This sample is drawn from a study of CD8 T cells in ankylosing spondylitis. Study-wide points: A TCR beta motif of roughly eight highly homologous variants appeared characteristic of ankylosing spondylitis blood.

Germline CDR1 LNHNV, CDR2 YYDKDF (reference sequence). There are 14 residues in the CDR3. V was pared by 0 bases and J by 3 bases, with 2 bases of the junction left unmatched. The sequenced material came from blood, either unsorted or a sorted T cell fraction (not recorded which). The TCR sequence derives from a male donor with ankylosing spondylitis. The chain combines TRBV15 with TRBJ2-7; TRBD2 aligns across 7 bases. CDR3 loop: CATSRDRGDYEQYF. CDR3 sequence (DNA): TGTGCCACCAGCAGAGACCGGGGGGACTACGAGCAGTACTTC.